The 25 T cell receptor beta chains listed next were all sequenced from one sample in a study of T cells after yellow fever vaccination (dated by TCRdb to about 2019). The method was 5' RACE. Sequencing used an Illumina HiSeq 2500. In-frame beta chains were kept once TCRdb had trimmed the public reads at Q25 with fastp and called clones with MiXCR. For every CDR3 protein sequence, its rows merge into one entry that carries the most common genes and DNA. The sample table contains about 500,000 distinct CDR3 sequences; only one count was recorded for roughly a sixth of them. Jointly, the top ten make up 15% to 20% of the sample. Taken with the paper, the label for treatment or condition translates to: live attenuated yellow fever vaccine strain. The sample here was PBMCs, taken around 5 days after the first yellow fever vaccination. The receptors here all came from a man younger than 30 who received the YFV17D yellow fever vaccine.

This clonotype was seen only a few times. This rearrangement joins TRBV14 to TRBJ2-3; D is possibly TRBD2 (6 bases). Germline V CDR1 and CDR2: SGHDN, FVKESK. Trimming left V 0 bases short and J 4 bases short, with 14 bases between. This CDR3 contains 16 residues. Written as DNA, the CDR3 is TGTGCCAGCAGCCAAGAAGATCGGGACTTCCCAGATACGCAGTATTTT. This encodes CASSQEDRDFPDTQYF.

The chain uses TRBV19 and TRBJ1-5; D call uncertain. CDR1 LNHDA and CDR2 SQIVND come from the germline V gene (reference sequence). V dropped 7 bases and J dropped 8 bases, with 15 bases sitting between them. This CDR3 spans 13 amino acids. The CDR3 spells CASTRSGQEPQHF. CDR3 DNA: TGTGCCAGTACGCGCTCCGGCCAGGAGCCCCAGCATTTT.

This clonotype occurred a few times. V gene TRBV5-1 combines with J gene TRBJ2-7, with D hard to call. The V gene's germline CDR1 is SGHRS and CDR2 YFSETQ. The CDR3 has 12 residues. V was cut by 0 bases and J by 3 bases, with 4 bases left in between. The chain's CDR3 is CASSLARYEQYF. CDR3 nucleotide sequence: TGCGCCAGCAGCTTGGCCCGCTACGAGCAGTACTTC.

This clonotype occurred a few times. The rearrangement uses TRBV18 and TRBJ2-7; tentatively, D is TRBD1 (5 bases). V lost 2 bases, J lost 4 bases, and 12 bases lay in between. This CDR3 contains 14 residues. The germline CDR1 and CDR2 sequences are KGHSH and LQKENI. Here the CDR3 reads CASSPAGFAYEQYF. The CDR3 nucleotides read TGTGCCAGCTCACCAGCAGGGTTCGCGTACGAGCAGTACTTC.

The V call is TRBV7-8, the J call TRBJ2-1; a weak D match, TRBD2 (5 bases). V lost 5 bases to trimming and J lost 0 bases, with 11 bases between them. The CDR3 length is 15 residues. The germline gives CDR1 SGHVS, CDR2 FQNEAQ. CDR3 coding DNA: TGTGCCAGCAGCGCCCGACTATCCTCCTACAATGAGCAGTTCTTC. Translation gives CASSARLSSYNEQFF.

This clonotype was counted a few times. The rearrangement uses TRBV12-3 or TRBV12-4 and TRBJ1-4; D gene unclear. Deletions cut 6 bases from V and 3 bases from J, with 8 bases between. The CDR3 length is 13 residues. CDR3 coding DNA: TGTGCCAGCAGGGGCGGGGCTAATGAAAAACTGTTTTTT. Its translation is CASRGGANEKLFF.

The CDR3 loop is CSVERLNTEAFF. For the CDR3, the DNA is TGCAGCGTCGAGCGACTCAACACTGAAGCTTTCTTT. This chain links TRBV20-1 with TRBJ1-1; D unresolved. Germline CDR1 is DFQATT and CDR2 is SNEGSKA (reference sequence). The CDR3 covers 12 residues.

The rearrangement links TRBV4-2 to TRBJ1-1; D might be TRBD1 (5 bases). The germline CDR1 and CDR2 sequences are LGHNA and YNFKEQ. CDR3 size: 14 residues. The ends were cut back, 2 bases at V and 2 bases at J, with 9 bases in the middle. The CDR3 region is CASSQQQENTEAFF. The DNA of the CDR3 is TGTGCCAGCAGCCAACAACAGGAAAACACTGAAGCTTTCTTT.

This clonotype turned up a few times. The V and J genes are TRBV5-4 and TRBJ1-1; D call uncertain. With 1 base removed from V and 1 base from J, the gap between germline ends came to 17 bases. Germline values: CDR1 SGHNT, CDR2 YYREEE (reference sequence). CDR3 length equals 17 residues. The CDR3 is CASSLPPPRTENTEAFF. The CDR3 nucleotides read TGTGCCAGCAGCTTGCCTCCCCCCCGGACGGAGAACACTGAAGCTTTCTTT.

The chain combines TRBV14 with TRBJ1-6; D uncertain. CDR3 length: 16 residues. The germline gives CDR1 SGHDN, CDR2 FVKESK. Between the trimmed V and J ends, which lost 4 bases and 7 bases, there was a span of 17 bases. Here the CDR3 reads CASSLYLGSANSPLHF. DNA of the CDR3: TGTGCCAGCAGCCTATATCTAGGGTCGGCGAATTCACCCCTCCACTTT.

This sequence joins TRBV6-2 or TRBV6-3 and TRBJ2-2; TRBD2 matches 11 bases. This CDR3 contains 16 residues. Germline V gene lookup returns CDR1 MNHEY and CDR2 SVGEGT. After removal of 6 bases from V and 4 bases from J, the junction contained 7 bases not matched to a gene. DNA for the CDR3: TGTGCCAGCAGCGGCCTAGCGGGGGGCCCCACCGGGGAGCTGTTTTTT. This encodes CASSGLAGGPTGELFF.

This clonotype was picked up a small number of times. The genes are TRBV7-9 and TRBJ2-7; D is perhaps TRBD1 or TRBD2 (5 bases each). Germline CDR1 reads SEHNR; CDR2 reads FQNEAQ (reference sequence). V shed 5 bases and J shed 7 bases, with 21 bases lying between them. The CDR3 has 15 amino acids. CDR3: CASSPMGDGSSEQYF. CDR3 in DNA: TGTGCCAGCAGCCCCATGGGGGATGGAAGTTCGGAGCAGTACTTC.

This clonotype was counted a few times. This chain connects TRBV15 to TRBJ2-1; D remains unclear. The CDR3 totals 14 residues. Trimming took off 0 bases at V and 5 bases at J, with 8 bases between the two ends. CDR1 and CDR2 from the germline V gene are LNHNV and YYDKDF (reference sequence). CDR3 coding DNA: TGTGCCACCAGCAGAGACCGTAACCACAATGAGCAGTTCTTC. Its protein is CATSRDRNHNEQFF.

This clonotype appeared a few times. V and J are TRBV4-2 and TRBJ2-1; 15 positions agree with TRBD2. V was pared by 0 bases and J by 1 base, with 7 bases of the junction left unmatched. Germline assignment: CDR1 LGHNA and CDR2 YNFKEQ. This CDR3 has 20 residues. The CDR3 nucleotides read TGTGCCAGCAGCCAAGATACCGGACTAGCGGGGGGGCGATCCTACAATGAGCAGTTCTTC. Amino acid sequence: CASSQDTGLAGGRSYNEQFF.

V and J are TRBV6-1 and TRBJ2-7; unclear D gene. Deletions cut 7 bases from V and 3 bases from J, with 10 bases between. Germline V gives CDR1 MNHNS, CDR2 SASEGT. The CDR3 is made up of 12 amino acids. The CDR3 spells CASTPHSYEQYF. The CDR3 coding sequence is TGTGCCAGCACACCCCACAGCTACGAGCAGTACTTC.

The chain carries TRBV6-2 or TRBV6-3 and TRBJ2-2; 8 bases match TRBD2. Per the germline V gene, CDR1 is MNHEY and CDR2 is SVGEGT. This CDR3 region has 15 residues. The V gene end was trimmed by 2 bases and the J gene end by 4 bases; junction bases not matched to a gene: 3. CDR3 sequence reads: CASSYTGGATGELFF. The DNA of the CDR3 is TGTGCCAGCAGTTACACCGGGGGGGCCACCGGGGAGCTGTTTTTT.

V and J are TRBV6-6 and TRBJ2-3; D possibly corresponds to TRBD1 (6 bases). Looked up from germline, CDR1 is MNHNY and CDR2 is SVGAGI (reference sequence). The ends were cut back, 6 bases at V and 2 bases at J, with 9 bases in the middle. The CDR3 consists of 13 residues. In nucleotides, the CDR3 is TGTGCCAGCAGCTGGACAGACACAGATACGCAGTATTTT. It yields the protein CASSWTDTDTQYF.

The chain couples TRBV29-1 to TRBJ2-5, with 7 bases matching TRBD1. The V gene's germline CDR1 is SQVTM and CDR2 ANQGSEA. With V trimmed by 1 base and J by 0 bases, 5 bases remained unmatched. The CDR3 runs 15 residues. This CDR3 reads CSVEVSGQYQETQYF. CDR3 nucleotide sequence: TGCAGCGTTGAAGTCTCGGGACAGTACCAAGAGACCCAGTACTTC.

This clonotype has a handful of counts. The chain couples TRBV7-2 to TRBJ1-2; 11 positions agree with TRBD1. The germline CDR1 and CDR2 sequences are SGHTA and FQGNSA. The CDR3 totals 16 residues. With V trimmed by 4 bases and J by 7 bases, 11 bases remained unmatched. In DNA, the CDR3 is TGTGCCAGCAGCTCGGGGGGGGGACAGGGGGTCGGTGGCTACACCTTC. The encoded protein is CASSSGGGQGVGGYTF. The whole variable domain, remainder taken from reference TRBV7-2 and TRBJ1-2, is GAGVSQSPSNKVTEKGKDVELRCDPISGHTALYWYRQSLGQGLEFLIYFQGNSAPDKSGLPSDRFSAERTGGSVSTLTIQRTQQEDSAVYLCASSSGGGQGVGGYTFGSGTRLTVV.

This clonotype was counted between two and nine times. This chain links TRBV12-3 or TRBV12-4 with TRBJ2-5, with D perhaps TRBD2 (6 bases). The V and J ends lost 6 bases and 4 bases respectively, with 18 bases between them. The CDR3 consists of 15 residues. The CDR3 nucleotides are TGTGCCAGCAGGTCACAGCTTCCAGCGGGAGAGACCCAGTACTTC. The encoded protein is CASRSQLPAGETQYF.

This clonotype was observed a few times. The V call is TRBV20-1, the J call TRBJ2-1; TRBD2 matches 8 bases. The CDR3 spans 16 residues. CDR1 and CDR2 from the germline V gene are DFQATT and SNEGSKA (reference sequence). V lost 3 bases, J lost 0 bases, and 7 bases stayed unmatched. For the CDR3, the DNA is TGCAGTGCTAGTCTGGCGGGGGGCAGCTCCTACAATGAGCAGTTCTTC. Translated: CSASLAGGSSYNEQFF.

This chain uses TRBV7-2 with TRBJ2-1; 8 bases agree with TRBD2. This CDR3 has 15 residues. Germline CDR1 reads SGHTA; CDR2 reads FQGNSA. V lost 1 base and J lost 8; bases outside the gene matches: 7. In DNA form, the CDR3 reads TGTGCCAGCAGCTTAGTCGGGGGGGCAGTACATGAGCAGTTCTTC. Its protein is CASSLVGGAVHEQFF.

The chain joins TRBV4-1 to TRBJ1-1; D unresolved. The CDR3 runs to 13 residues. Deletions cut 0 bases from V and 4 bases from J, with 6 bases between. The germline CDR1 and CDR2 sequences are MGHRA and YSYEKL. In DNA, the CDR3 is TGCGCCAGCAGCCAAGATATCCCCACTGAAGCTTTCTTT. Encoded protein: CASSQDIPTEAFF.

This clonotype was observed a handful of times. The rearrangement uses TRBV12-5 and TRBJ2-1; possibly TRBD1 for D (6 bases). CDR3 length: 16 residues. The germline gives CDR1 LGHNT, CDR2 FRNRAP. Between the trimmed V and J ends, which lost 1 base and 4 bases, there was a span of 14 bases. The chain's CDR3 is CASGLALGTKYNEQFF. As DNA, the CDR3 is TGTGCTAGTGGTTTGGCCCTCGGGACAAAGTACAATGAGCAGTTCTTC.

This clonotype has a count of ten or more. The chain employs TRBV12-3 or TRBV12-4 and TRBJ1-1; tentatively, D is TRBD1 (5 bases). Between the trimmed V and J ends, which lost 4 bases and 1 base, there was a span of 7 bases. This CDR3 comprises 13 residues. CDR3 nucleotides: TGTGCCAGCAGTTGGGACCCGAACACTGAAGCTTTCTTT. Translation: CASSWDPNTEAFF.